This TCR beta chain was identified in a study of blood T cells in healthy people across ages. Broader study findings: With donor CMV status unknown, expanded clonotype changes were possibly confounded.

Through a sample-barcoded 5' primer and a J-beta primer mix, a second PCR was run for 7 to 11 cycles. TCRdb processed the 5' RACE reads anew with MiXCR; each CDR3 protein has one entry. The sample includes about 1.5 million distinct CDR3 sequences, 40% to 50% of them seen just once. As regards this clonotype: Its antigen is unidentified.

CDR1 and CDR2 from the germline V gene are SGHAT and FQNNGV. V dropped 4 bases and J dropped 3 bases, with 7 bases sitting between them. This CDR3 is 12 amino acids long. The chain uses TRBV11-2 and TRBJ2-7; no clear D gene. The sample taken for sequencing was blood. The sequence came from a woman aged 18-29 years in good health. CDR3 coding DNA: TGTGCCAGCAGCTCTTCATACTACGAGCAGTACTTC. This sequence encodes CASSSSYYEQYF.